The 10 T cell receptor beta chains below were found in one sample sequenced in a study of PD-1 blockade in classical Hodgkin lymphoma. Sequencing used immunoSEQ multiplex PCR; TCRdb keeps in-frame clones, though not all of them. Of roughly 60,000 clones in the sample, more than 75% are singletons; the top ten hold more than 7.5%. The patients all showed relapse after autologous stem cell transplantation, while their brentuximab vedotin exposure varied. The source material was peripheral blood mononuclear cells (PBMCs), sampled at baseline. All receptors derive from a human donor with classical Hodgkin lymphoma.

J is TRBJ2-2 and V is TRBV23-1; 8 bases are shared with TRBD1. TRBV23-1 is flagged as an ORF with uncertain function. V dropped 6 bases and J dropped 5; count of bases not matched to a gene: 11. The CDR3 is 16 amino acids. The CDR3 here is CASSQDRARGTGELFF. CDR3 in DNA: TGCGCCAGCAGCCAGGACAGGGCCCGAGGGACCGGGGAGCTGTTTTTT.

This clone has a handful of counts. The chain employs TRBV7-6 and TRBJ2-3, with D possibly called TRBD1 or TRBD2 (5 bases each). Germline CDR1 reads SGHVS; CDR2 reads FNYEAQ. This CDR3 spans 16 amino acids. With 5 bases removed from V and 2 bases from J, the gap between germline ends came to 17 bases. DNA of the CDR3: TGTGCCAGCAGCAGCCCTCCGGGACCATCCACAGATACGCAGTATTTT. Its translation: CASSSPPGPSTDTQYF.

CDR3 in amino acids: CASGNTIYF. The CDR3 nucleotides read TGTGCCAGTGGAAACACCATATATTTT. This sequence joins TRBV2 and TRBJ1-3; no definite D call. Between the trimmed V and J ends, which lost 9 bases and 3 bases, there was a span of 0 bases. Germline V gene sequence: CDR1 SNHLY, CDR2 FYNNEI. CDR3 length: 9 residues.

V usage is TRBV13 and J usage is TRBJ1-2; D is possibly TRBD1 (6 bases). This CDR3 is 13 amino acids long. The V end lost 3 bases, the J end lost 2 bases, and 7 bases lay between the germline ends. Germline loops: CDR1 PRHDT, CDR2 FYEKMQ (reference sequence). The CDR3 sequence: CASSFRGNYGYTF. CDR3 DNA sequence: TGTGCCAGCAGCTTCAGGGGAAACTATGGCTACACCTTC.

The V and J genes are TRBV10-3 and TRBJ1-6, with D hard to call. The germline V gene encodes CDR1 ENHRY and CDR2 SYGVKD. The V gene lost 10 bases and the J gene lost 5 bases, with 12 bases spanning the gap. CDR3 length: 13 amino acids. CDR3 sequence (DNA): TGTGCCACATCGGGCCAGAATAATTCACCCCTCCACTTT. Amino acid sequence: CATSGQNNSPLHF.

This chain connects TRBV27 to TRBJ1-4; D ambiguous. CDR1 MNHEY and CDR2 SMNVEV come from the germline V gene (reference sequence). V was trimmed by 4 bases and J by 8 bases, leaving 20 bases between them. The CDR3 runs to 16 residues. This CDR3 reads CASSSLPLGSREKLFF. In DNA form, the CDR3 reads TGTGCCAGCAGTTCCCTACCTTTGGGTTCTAGGGAAAAACTGTTTTTT. The full variable domain, its missing parts supplied by reference TRBV27 and TRBJ1-4, is EAQVTQNPRYLITVTGKKLTVTCSQNMNHEYMSWYRQDPGLGLRQIYYSMNVEVTDKGDVPEGYKVSRKEKRNFPLILESPSPNQTSLYFCASSSLPLGSREKLFFGSGTQLSVL.

The CDR3 bases are TGTGCCAGCAGCTCCACTCGGACTAGCGGGGGTACAGATACGCAGTATTTT. Its protein is CASSSTRTSGGTDTQYF. The genes are TRBV7-8 and TRBJ2-3, with 13 bases lining up with TRBD2. Germline values: CDR1 SGHVS, CDR2 FQNEAQ. The V and J ends lost 4 bases and 3 bases, in that order; junction bases with no gene match: 7. The CDR3 is 17 residues long.

The chain employs TRBV5-1 and TRBJ2-7; TRBD1 agrees at 7 bases. Losses at the gene ends were 0 bases for V and 0 bases for J; bases not matched to a gene: 3. The V gene's germline CDR1 is SGHRS and CDR2 YFSETQ. The CDR3 extends over 15 amino acids. The CDR3 nucleotides read TGCGCCAGCAGCTTGGGGACAGGCTTCTCCTACGAGCAGTACTTC. Its protein product is CASSLGTGFSYEQYF. The full variable domain, its missing parts supplied by reference TRBV5-1 and TRBJ2-7, is KAGVTQTPRYLIKTRGQQVTLSCSPISGHRSVSWYQQTPGQGLQFLFEYFSETQRNKGNFPGRFSGRQFSNSRSEMNVSTLELGDSALYLCASSLGTGFSYEQYFGPGTRLTVT.

The chain couples TRBV15 to TRBJ2-7; D may be TRBD2 (6 bases). Germline CDR1 reads LNHNV; CDR2 reads YYDKDF (reference sequence). This CDR3 has 14 amino acids. Trimming took off 5 bases at V and 3 bases at J, with 14 bases between the two ends. The CDR3 is CATSSNRRVYEQYF. In DNA, the CDR3 is TGTGCCACCAGCTCCAATCGGAGGGTCTACGAGCAGTACTTC.

The V gene is TRBV6-6, the J gene TRBJ1-1; TRBD1 is a possible D gene (5 bases). CDR1 is MNHNY and CDR2 is SVGAGI in the germline V gene (reference sequence). This CDR3 has 14 residues. The V end lost 2 bases, the J end lost 6 bases, and 13 bases lay between the germline ends. CDR3 nucleotides: TGTGCCAGCAGTTACGCAGGGAGAGGGTCTGAAGCTTTCTTT. The encoded protein is CASSYAGRGSEAFF.